What follows are 32 T cell receptor beta chains derived from one specimen sequenced in a study of blood T cell repertoires in COVID-19. This table comes from immunoSEQ multiplex PCR, and its TCRdb copy is limited to in-frame clones, with some not included. The sample includes some 180,000 clones, roughly 81% of them seen just once. Sequenced sample: peripheral blood. These receptor sequences come from a middle-aged woman with COVID-19, enrolled during active disease.

The chain joins TRBV14 to TRBJ1-1, with D unclear. CDR1 SGHDN and CDR2 FVKESK come from the germline V gene. The CDR3 covers 17 residues. The V gene lost 1 base and the J gene lost 0 bases, with 15 bases spanning the gap. CDR3 in DNA: TGTGCCAGCAGCCAAGTTATCGGAAGTAGCTTGAACACTGAAGCTTTCTTT. Translation gives CASSQVIGSSLNTEAFF.

This sequence joins TRBV19 and TRBJ2-1, with a possible D match to TRBD1 (6 bases). Germline values: CDR1 LNHDA, CDR2 SQIVND (reference sequence). This CDR3 has 15 residues. V lost 6 bases and J 3 bases, leaving 15 bases between the germline ends. This CDR3 is CASSRDTPYYNEQFF. The CDR3 region has the DNA TGTGCCAGTAGCAGGGACACACCGTACTACAATGAGCAGTTCTTC.

This clone appeared a few times. This rearrangement joins TRBV7-9 to TRBJ2-5; a possible D gene is TRBD1 (6 bases). The CDR3 is made up of 17 amino acids. The ends were cut back, 1 base at V and 5 bases at J, with 20 bases in the middle. The V gene's germline CDR1 is SEHNR and CDR2 FQNEAQ (reference sequence). CDR3 in amino acids: CASSLEASNIRGETQYF. The DNA for the CDR3 is TGTGCCAGCAGCTTAGAGGCCAGTAATATAAGGGGGGAGACCCAGTACTTC.

This chain links TRBV18 with TRBJ2-5; possibly TRBD2 for D (5 bases). Germline values: CDR1 KGHSH, CDR2 LQKENI. CDR3 length: 13 residues. Trimming removed 6 bases at V and 4 bases at J, with 12 bases between. The CDR3 reads CASSLTGLETQYF. The CDR3 bases are TGTGCCAGCTCCCTTACGGGGTTAGAGACCCAGTACTTC.

The J gene is TRBJ1-4, the V gene TRBV2, with a weak D call TRBD1 (5 bases). This CDR3 spans 16 amino acids. Deletions cut 1 base from V and 6 bases from J, with 15 bases between. Germline V gene lookup returns CDR1 SNHLY and CDR2 FYNNEI. The CDR3 spells CASSEGGAGYDEKLFF. The CDR3 DNA reads TGTGCCAGCAGTGAAGGTGGGGCCGGATATGATGAAAAACTGTTTTTT.

This rearrangement joins TRBV4-1 to TRBJ1-4, with 7 positions matching TRBD1. The CDR3 is 16 amino acids. The V gene end was trimmed by 4 bases and the J gene end by 1 base; junction bases not matched to a gene: 6. The germline CDR1 and CDR2 sequences are MGHRA and YSYEKL. The CDR3 protein is CASSRGQQLTNEKLFF. The CDR3 DNA sequence: TGCGCCAGCAGCCGGGGACAGCAATTAACTAATGAAAAACTGTTTTTT.

This clone was seen more than once but under ten times. CDR3 loop: CASSQGLAGFPYEQYF. The DNA for the CDR3 is TGTGCCAGCAGCCAAGGGCTAGCGGGATTTCCCTACGAGCAGTACTTC. The chain carries TRBV3-1 (or the pseudogene TRBV3-2) and TRBJ2-7; 9 bases match TRBD2. Germline loops: CDR1 LGHDT, CDR2 YNNKEL (reference sequence). This CDR3 comprises 16 residues. V gave up 1 base and J gave up 2 bases; unmatched junction bases: 6.

This clone has only one observation. The chain employs TRBV7-2 and TRBJ1-4; tentatively, D is TRBD1 (5 bases). The CDR3 runs to 17 residues. Deletions cut 5 bases from V and 0 bases from J, with 16 bases between. Germline values: CDR1 SGHTA, CDR2 FQGNSA. The CDR3 DNA reads TGTGCCAGCAGCCGCACCTTAAGGGGTGCAACTAATGAAAAACTGTTTTTT. Amino acids: CASSRTLRGATNEKLFF. Filled out from reference TRBV7-2 and TRBJ1-4, the complete variable domain reads GAGVSQSPSNKVTEKGKDVELRCDPISGHTALYWYRQSLGQGLEFLIYFQGNSAPDKSGLPSDRFSAERTGGSVSTLTIQRTQQEDSAVYLCASSRTLRGATNEKLFFGSGTQLSVL.

The rearrangement links TRBV11-2 to TRBJ2-3; 9 bases match TRBD2. Germline-derived CDR1 and CDR2 are SGHAT and FQNNGV. This CDR3 is built from 15 residues. After removal of 3 bases from V and 0 bases from J, the junction contained 1 base not matched to a gene. Written as DNA, the CDR3 is TGTGCCAGCAGCTTCACTAGCGGGAGCACAGATACGCAGTATTTT. It codes for CASSFTSGSTDTQYF.

V is TRBV13 and J is TRBJ1-4, with TRBD1 matching over 7 bases. Trimming cost V 0 bases and J 12 bases; bases outside gene matches: 1. This CDR3 is built from 12 residues. From germline, CDR1 is PRHDT and CDR2 FYEKMQ (reference sequence). This CDR3 reads CASSLGTGELFF. The CDR3 DNA sequence: TGTGCCAGCAGCTTAGGTACAGGGGAACTGTTTTTT.

Only a few counts were recorded for this clone. Sequence at one end of the junction differs from germline and may be a read error. This rearrangement joins TRBV7-7 to TRBJ2-1; weak D call: TRBD1 (6 bases). CDR1 SSHAT and CDR2 FNYEAQ come from the germline V gene (reference sequence). The CDR3 has 15 amino acids. As DNA, the CDR3 is TGTGCTAGCAGCTTAGGTAGGGGGTTGGACAATGAGCAGTTCTTC. Amino acids: CASSLGRGLDNEQFF.

The gene calls are TRBV2 and TRBJ1-5, with TRBD1 as a possible D gene (5 bases). The V end was cut by 2 bases, the J end by 2 bases, with 16 bases between. CDR3 size: 17 residues. The V gene's germline CDR1 is SNHLY and CDR2 FYNNEI. Written as DNA, the CDR3 is TGTGCCAGCAGTGAAACGTGGGACTCGTGGGGCAATCAGCCCCAGCATTTT. Translating gives CASSETWDSWGNQPQHF. Combining the CDR3 with reference TRBV2 and TRBJ1-5 gives the whole variable domain EPEVTQTPSHQVTQMGQEVILRCVPISNHLYFYWYRQILGQKVEFLVSFYNNEISEKSEIFDDQFSVERPDGSNFTLKIRSTKLEDSAMYFCASSETWDSWGNQPQHFGDGTRLSIL.

The J gene is TRBJ1-3, the V gene TRBV7-9; D is unclear. CDR3 size: 12 residues. Germline CDR1 is SEHNR and CDR2 is FQNEAQ (reference sequence). Trimming took off 7 bases at V and 7 bases at J, with 11 bases between the two ends. The CDR3 here is CASTSRENTIYF. The DNA for the CDR3 is TGTGCCAGCACCTCAAGAGAGAACACCATATATTTT.

The rearrangement uses TRBV27 and TRBJ1-6, with D uncertain. V was trimmed by 2 bases and J by 0 bases, leaving 5 bases between them. The CDR3 extends over 15 amino acids. Germline V gene data show CDR1 as MNHEY and CDR2 as SMNVEV (reference sequence). Here the CDR3 DNA reads TGTGCCAGCAGTTTACAGTTCTCCTATAATTCACCCCTCCACTTT. This gives the protein CASSLQFSYNSPLHF.

This clone was seen a few times. V and J are TRBV27 and TRBJ1-2; 9 bases align to TRBD1. This CDR3 has 15 amino acids. Germline V gene lookup returns CDR1 MNHEY and CDR2 SMNVEV (reference sequence). V trimming: 2 bases; J trimming: 10 bases; junction bases outside the gene matches: 11. CDR3 amino acids: CASSLRLGQGATYTF. CDR3 nucleotides: TGTGCCAGCAGTTTACGCTTGGGACAGGGTGCCACCTACACCTTC.

The chain links TRBV3-1 (or the pseudogene TRBV3-2) to TRBJ2-7; 9 nucleotides match TRBD2. After removal of 4 bases from V and 7 bases from J, the junction contained 17 bases not matched to a gene. The length of the CDR3 is 17 residues. CDR1 is LGHDT, CDR2 YNNKEL, per germline (reference sequence). The chain's CDR3 is CASSRDTRLAGEREQYF. CDR3 bases: TGTGCCAGCAGCCGGGACACAAGGTTAGCGGGAGAACGTGAGCAGTACTTC.

The rearrangement joins TRBV7-9 to TRBJ1-6, with D possibly being TRBD1 (5 bases). Trimming shortened V by 7 bases and J by 9 bases, and 13 bases separated the two germline ends. CDR3 length: 13 residues. Germline V CDR1 and CDR2: SEHNR, FQNEAQ (reference sequence). The CDR3 nucleotides are TGTGCCAGCACCGGGGGGAGTAGTTCACCCCTCCACTTT. Amino acids: CASTGGSSSPLHF.

CDR3 DNA sequence: TGTGCCAGCAGCCCGTGGACAGGGGACTATGGCTACACCTTC. Protein: CASSPWTGDYGYTF. The V and J genes are TRBV5-5 and TRBJ1-2; 9 nucleotides align to TRBD1. This CDR3 region has 14 residues. V gave up 4 bases and J gave up 3 bases; unmatched junction bases: 4. Germline loops: CDR1 SGHKS, CDR2 YYEKEE (reference sequence).

In its sample, this clone was seen once. The chain employs TRBV3-1 (or the pseudogene TRBV3-2) and TRBJ2-5, with D possibly TRBD1 on 5 matching bases. Germline V CDR1 and CDR2: LGHDT, YNNKEL (reference sequence). The CDR3 length is 18 residues. With 1 base removed from V and 5 bases from J, the gap between germline ends came to 23 bases. CDR3 coding DNA: TGTGCCAGCAGCCAAGCCGCCGTATTGGGGCCAAGCAGGGAGACCCAGTACTTC. Its protein product is CASSQAAVLGPSRETQYF.

This chain links TRBV14 with TRBJ2-1; 9 bases line up with TRBD2. The CDR3 has 15 residues. V lost 4 bases and J lost 2; bases outside the gene matches: 3. Looked up from germline, CDR1 is SGHDN and CDR2 is FVKESK. This chain's CDR3 is CASSLSSGAYNEQFF. CDR3 nucleotide sequence: TGTGCCAGCAGCCTTTCTAGCGGGGCCTACAATGAGCAGTTCTTC. Full variable domain (outside the CDR3, taken from reference TRBV14 and TRBJ2-1): EAGVTQFPSHSVIEKGQTVTLRCDPISGHDNLYWYRRVMGKEIKFLLHFVKESKQDESGMPNNRFLAERTGGTYSTLKVQPAELEDSGVYFCASSLSSGAYNEQFFGPGTRLTVL.

The chain employs TRBV3-1 (or the pseudogene TRBV3-2) and TRBJ2-2; D perhaps matches TRBD2 (6 bases). The CDR3 covers 14 residues. V lost 3 bases and J lost 5, with 10 bases in between. CDR1 LGHDT and CDR2 YNNKEL come from the germline V gene (reference sequence). DNA of the CDR3: TGTGCCAGCAGCCACCCAGGACTAACCGGGGAGCTGTTTTTT. Translating gives CASSHPGLTGELFF.

This clone was found once. V is TRBV19 and J is TRBJ1-1; perhaps TRBD1 as D (6 bases). With 7 bases removed from V and 4 bases from J, the gap between germline ends came to 10 bases. Per the germline V gene, CDR1 is LNHDA and CDR2 is SQIVND (reference sequence). The CDR3 has 12 residues. This CDR3 reads CASKGGGTEAFF. Here the CDR3 DNA reads TGTGCCAGTAAGGGAGGGGGCACTGAAGCTTTCTTT.

Note on this clone: The junction departs from the called germline gene at one end, perhaps through a read error. V is TRBV19 and J is TRBJ1-1, with D perhaps matching TRBD1 (6 bases). This CDR3 is 15 amino acids long. CDR1 is LNHDA, CDR2 SQIVND, per germline (reference sequence). The DNA for the CDR3 is TGTGCCAGTAGGGTCTCGGGACAACGGAACGCTGAAGCTTTCTTT. Translated, it gives CASRVSGQRNAEAFF.

In its sample, this clone was seen once. The CDR3 sequence: CASSEGGGAGELFF. CDR3 nucleotides: TGTGCCAGCAGTGAAGGCGGAGGGGCCGGGGAGCTGTTTTTT. This chain connects TRBV6-1 to TRBJ2-2, with a possible D match to TRBD2 (6 bases). With 1 base removed from V and 6 bases from J, the gap between germline ends came to 9 bases. Germline-derived CDR1 and CDR2 are MNHNS and SASEGT. The CDR3 loop spans 14 amino acids.

The V call is TRBV6-2 or TRBV6-3, the J call TRBJ1-5, with 10 bases that match TRBD1. The germline CDR1 and CDR2 sequences are MNHEY and SVGEGT. V gave up 5 bases and J gave up 7 bases; unmatched junction bases: 11. The CDR3 has 16 residues. CDR3 region: CASSQIRQGARQPQHF. The CDR3 nucleotides are TGTGCCAGCAGTCAAATTCGACAGGGGGCGAGACAGCCCCAGCATTTT.

This chain connects TRBV7-9 to TRBJ1-6, with D possibly being TRBD1 (6 bases). V was cut by 4 bases and J by 10 bases, with 14 bases left in between. Germline lookup yields CDR1 SEHNR and CDR2 FQNEAQ (reference sequence). This CDR3 is built from 14 residues. In DNA form, the CDR3 reads TGTGCCAGCAGCTCGACAGGAGATGGGTCACCCCTCCACTTT. It translates to CASSSTGDGSPLHF.

CDR3 residues: CASSAFQGTEAFF. CDR3 coding DNA: TGTGCCAGCAGCGCCTTCCAGGGGACTGAAGCTTTCTTT. The chain uses TRBV5-4 and TRBJ1-1; the D gene is possibly TRBD1 (6 bases). Germline values: CDR1 SGHNT, CDR2 YYREEE (reference sequence). Trimming removed 4 bases from V and 5 bases from J, with 12 bases in between. This CDR3 spans 13 amino acids.

This clone appeared a single time. The CDR3 DNA sequence: TGTGCCAGCTCACCACCCGGCAGGTATAACAATGAGCAGTTCTTC. Translated: CASSPPGRYNNEQFF. This chain connects TRBV18 to TRBJ2-1; D ambiguous. Trimming removed 0 bases from V and 5 bases from J, with 11 bases in between. CDR3 length: 15 residues. Per germline, CDR1 KGHSH and CDR2 LQKENI.

V gene TRBV4-1 combines with J gene TRBJ2-5; 7 nucleotides agree with TRBD1. This CDR3 comprises 17 residues. Trimming took 0 bases from V and 3 from J; bases not matched to a gene: 10. Germline values: CDR1 MGHRA, CDR2 YSYEKL. CDR3 nucleotides: TGCGCCAGCAGCCAAGATTCGGGCAGGGGGAAAAAAGAGACCCAGTACTTC. As protein: CASSQDSGRGKKETQYF.

A few counts support this clone. The chain employs TRBV11-3 and TRBJ2-2; D may be TRBD1 (7 bases). This CDR3 is built from 15 residues. CDR1 and CDR2 from the germline V gene are SGHNT and YENEEA. V was trimmed by 5 bases and J by 5 bases, leaving 15 bases between them. The CDR3 DNA is TGTGCCAGCAGCCAGGGGGGCGCAGGGACCGGGGAGCTGTTTTTT. This encodes CASSQGGAGTGELFF.

This clone came up once. This rearrangement joins TRBV19 to TRBJ2-3, with 10 bases aligning to TRBD1. Germline loops: CDR1 LNHDA, CDR2 SQIVND (reference sequence). This CDR3 has 16 amino acids. The ends lost 5 bases at V and 6 bases at J; junction bases unmatched: 11. This CDR3 reads CASSFQGDRGKDTQYF. In DNA, the CDR3 is TGTGCCAGTAGTTTCCAGGGGGACAGGGGTAAGGATACGCAGTATTTT. Variable domain in full (rest from reference TRBV19 and TRBJ2-3): DGGITQSPKYLFRKEGQNVTLSCEQNLNHDAMYWYRQDPGQGLRLIYYSQIVNDFQKGDIAEGYSVSREKKESFPLTVTSAQKNPTAFYLCASSFQGDRGKDTQYFGPGTRLTVL.

V usage is TRBV7-3 and J usage is TRBJ2-1; TRBD2 matches 11 bases. The germline CDR1 and CDR2 sequences are SGHTA and FQGTGA. The CDR3 is made up of 15 amino acids. Germline trimming cut 4 bases from V and 4 bases from J; bases unmatched to any gene: 3. CDR3 amino acids: CASSYGTSGYNEQFF. The CDR3 DNA sequence: TGTGCCAGCAGCTACGGGACTAGCGGTTACAATGAGCAGTTCTTC.